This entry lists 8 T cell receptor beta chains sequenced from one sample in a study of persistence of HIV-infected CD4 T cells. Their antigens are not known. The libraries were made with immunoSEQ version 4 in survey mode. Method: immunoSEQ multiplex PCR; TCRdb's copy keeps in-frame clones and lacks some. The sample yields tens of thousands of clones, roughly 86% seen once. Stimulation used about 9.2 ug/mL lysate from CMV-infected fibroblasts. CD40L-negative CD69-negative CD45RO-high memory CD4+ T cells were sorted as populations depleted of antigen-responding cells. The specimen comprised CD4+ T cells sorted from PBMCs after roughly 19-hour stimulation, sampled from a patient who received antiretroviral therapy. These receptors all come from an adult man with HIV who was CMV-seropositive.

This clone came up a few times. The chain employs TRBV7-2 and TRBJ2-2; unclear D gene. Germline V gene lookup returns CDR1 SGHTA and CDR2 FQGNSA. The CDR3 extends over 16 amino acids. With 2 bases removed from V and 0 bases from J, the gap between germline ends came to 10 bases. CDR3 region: CASSLRTATNTGELFF. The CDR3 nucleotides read TGTGCCAGCAGCTTACGGACCGCGACGAACACCGGGGAGCTGTTTTTT.

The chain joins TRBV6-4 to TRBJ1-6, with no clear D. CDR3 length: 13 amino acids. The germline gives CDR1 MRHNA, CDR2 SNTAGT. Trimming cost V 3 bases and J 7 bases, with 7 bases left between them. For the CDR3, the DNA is TGTGCCAGCAGTGAGATTTTGAATTCACCCCTCCACTTT. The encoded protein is CASSEILNSPLHF.

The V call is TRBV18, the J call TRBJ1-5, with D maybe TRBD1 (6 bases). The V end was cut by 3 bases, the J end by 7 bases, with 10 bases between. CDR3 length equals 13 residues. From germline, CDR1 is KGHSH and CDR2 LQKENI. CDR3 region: CASSPQGKQPQHF. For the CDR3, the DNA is TGTGCCAGCTCACCTCAGGGGAAGCAGCCCCAGCATTTT.

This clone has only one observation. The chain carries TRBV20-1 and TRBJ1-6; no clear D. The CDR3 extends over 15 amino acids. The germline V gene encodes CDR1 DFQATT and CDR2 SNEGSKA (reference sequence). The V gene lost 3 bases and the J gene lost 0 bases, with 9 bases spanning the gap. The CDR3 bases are TGCAGTGCTAGTAGCGGGAGCTCCTATAATTCACCCCTCCACTTT. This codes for CSASSGSSYNSPLHF.

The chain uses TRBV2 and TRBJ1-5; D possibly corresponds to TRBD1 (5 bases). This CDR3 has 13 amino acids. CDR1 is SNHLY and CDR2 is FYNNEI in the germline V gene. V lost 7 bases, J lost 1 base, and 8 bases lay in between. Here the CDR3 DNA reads TGTGCCAGCAATAGGGACAGCAATCAGCCCCAGCATTTT. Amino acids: CASNRDSNQPQHF.

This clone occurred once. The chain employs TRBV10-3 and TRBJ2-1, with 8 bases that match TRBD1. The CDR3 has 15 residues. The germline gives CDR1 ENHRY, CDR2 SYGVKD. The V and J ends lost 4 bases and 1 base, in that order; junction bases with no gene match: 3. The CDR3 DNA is TGTGCCATCAGTGGGGACAGGTGGTCCTACAATGAGCAGTTCTTC. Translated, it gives CAISGDRWSYNEQFF.

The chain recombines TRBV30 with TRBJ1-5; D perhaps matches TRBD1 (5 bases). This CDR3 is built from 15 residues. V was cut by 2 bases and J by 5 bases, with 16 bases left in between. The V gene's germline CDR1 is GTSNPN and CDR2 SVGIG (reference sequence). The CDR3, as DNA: TGTGCCTGGAGTCGAGGTGGGGCAGACCATCAGCCCCAGCATTTT. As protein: CAWSRGGADHQPQHF.

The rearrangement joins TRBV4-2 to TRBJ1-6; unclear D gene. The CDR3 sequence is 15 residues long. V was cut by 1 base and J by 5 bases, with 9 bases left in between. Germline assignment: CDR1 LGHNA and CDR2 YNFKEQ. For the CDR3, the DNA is TGTGCCAGCAGCCAAGGTGCACCCAATAATTCACCCCTCCACTTT. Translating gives CASSQGAPNNSPLHF.